This TCR beta chain was sequenced during a study of shared clonotypes between healthy human individuals. Study context: The plates for each donor numbered three CD4 naive, three CD4 memory, two CD8 naive and one CD8 memory.

About this clone: The antigen remains undetermined.

Findings of the study overall: Though the depth was large, rarefaction showed that sorted-subset sequencing was incomplete. Among non-shared clonotypes, generation probabilities were lower than among those shared by all four donors.

Germline lookup yields CDR1 SNHLY and CDR2 FYNNEI. The CDR3 runs to 15 residues. Trimming took 1 base from V and 3 from J, leaving 10 bases between them. Per the authors' pipeline: With immunoSEQ giving junction-only sequences and no quality scores, filtering differed. Data came from immunoSEQ multiplex PCR; TCRdb stores just in-frame clones and leaves some out. The DNA was the basis for D and trimming; V, J and clone size are from that table. The sample consists of about 600,000 clones, approximately 97% of them appearing once. V gene TRBV2 combines with J gene TRBJ1-3; D is possibly TRBD1 (5 bases). The sample was naive CD4+ T cells sorted from blood. As for subset: CD45RA+ positively selected. The TCR was taken from a woman in her twenties or thirties in good health. CDR3 nucleotide sequence: TGTGCCAGCAGTGAAGGACAGACTCGTGGAAACACCATATATTTT. Translation gives CASSEGQTRGNTIYF.